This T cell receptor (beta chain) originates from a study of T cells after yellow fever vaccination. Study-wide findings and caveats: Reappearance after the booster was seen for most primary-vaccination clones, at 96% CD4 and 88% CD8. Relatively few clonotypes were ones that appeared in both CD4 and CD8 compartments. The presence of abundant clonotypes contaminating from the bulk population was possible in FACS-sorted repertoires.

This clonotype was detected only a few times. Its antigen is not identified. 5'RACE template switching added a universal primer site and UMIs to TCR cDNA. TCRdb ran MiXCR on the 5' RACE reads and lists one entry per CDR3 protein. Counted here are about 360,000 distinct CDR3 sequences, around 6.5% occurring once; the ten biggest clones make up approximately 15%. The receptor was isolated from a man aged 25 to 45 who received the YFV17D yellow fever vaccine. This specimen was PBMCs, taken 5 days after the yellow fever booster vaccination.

CDR3 DNA: TGTGCCAGCAGCTTCGGACAGGGAGTAGGGTCCTATAATTCACCCCTCCACTTT. This codes for CASSFGQGVGSYNSPLHF. The chain uses TRBV11-2 and TRBJ1-6; TRBD1 aligns across 8 bases. Germline assignment: CDR1 SGHAT and CDR2 FQNNGV. CDR3 size: 18 residues. Trimming at V came to 3 bases and at J to 1 base, leaving 8 bases not matched to a gene.